This T cell receptor (beta chain) was profiled in a study of blood T cell repertoires in COVID-19. About the study: In each case, the material was cDNA or gDNA derived from T cells, B-cell-depleted T cells, or PBMCs.

Germline assignment: CDR1 SNHLY and CDR2 FYNNEI. V trimming: 10 bases; J trimming: 6 bases; junction bases outside the gene matches: 13. The CDR3 length is 14 residues. Authors' data handling: Amplification from reference gene primers served as the basis for estimated nucleated cell counts. The assay was immunoSEQ multiplex PCR, and TCRdb's table has in-frame clones only and misses some. From that table come the V and J calls and clone size; the DNA was used to work out D and trimming. Of hundreds of thousands of clones in the sample, roughly 85% were seen once. The receptor comes from a woman aged 40 to 50 with active or convalescent COVID-19. The specimen was peripheral blood. The V call is TRBV2, the J call TRBJ1-1, with 8 bases aligning to TRBD1. The CDR3 loop is CANMADRAEAEAFF. The CDR3 coding sequence is TGTGCCAACATGGCGGACAGGGCCGAGGCTGAAGCTTTCTTT.